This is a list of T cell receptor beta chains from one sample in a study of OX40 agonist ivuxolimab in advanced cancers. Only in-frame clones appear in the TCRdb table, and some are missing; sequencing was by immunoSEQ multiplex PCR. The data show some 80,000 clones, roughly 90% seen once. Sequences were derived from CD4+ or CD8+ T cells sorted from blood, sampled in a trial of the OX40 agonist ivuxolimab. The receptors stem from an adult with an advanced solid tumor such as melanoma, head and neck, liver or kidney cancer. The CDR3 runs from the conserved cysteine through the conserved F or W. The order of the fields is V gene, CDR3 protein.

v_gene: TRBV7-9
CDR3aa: CASSSAANEQFF

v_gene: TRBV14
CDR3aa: CASSPGVSLGDEQYF

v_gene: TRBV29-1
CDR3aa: CSVGSGGLSYEQYF

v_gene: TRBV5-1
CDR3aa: CASSLMDSGYNEQFF

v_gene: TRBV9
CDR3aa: CASSASGTPQETQYF

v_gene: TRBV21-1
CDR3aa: CASSSQSIETQYF

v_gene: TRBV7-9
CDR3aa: CASSLAGGGYTF

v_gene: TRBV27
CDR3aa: CASGDGAKLFF

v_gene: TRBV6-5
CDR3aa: CASSYSRLGREYF

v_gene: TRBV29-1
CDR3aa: CSVGTGGLAEQFF

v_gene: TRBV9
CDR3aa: CASSPPGTITGELFF

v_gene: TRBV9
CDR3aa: CASSVVGGDGGNEQFF

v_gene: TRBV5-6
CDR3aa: CASSSGIGYTF